This T cell receptor (beta chain) was obtained from a study of T cells in localized non-small cell lung cancer. General observations from the study: Since sequencing was restricted to only one region of the tumor, intratumor heterogeneity remains a possibility. For the top 100 tumor clones, a median roughly 56 also appeared in adjacent lung. Uninvolved neighboring lung showed the greatest T cell clonality, exceeding tumor. Those with higher blood T cell density had longer overall survival.

Repertoires were generated with immunoSEQ multiplex PCR, while TCRdb's copy carries only in-frame clones and drops some. The repertoire holds about 40,000 clones, with 81% as singletons. In regard to this clone: Its matching antigen is unknown.

This CDR3 has 14 residues. V shed 5 bases and J 5 bases; nucleotides not matched to a gene: 4. Germline CDR1 and CDR2: SGDLS and YYNGEE. The source of this sequence is an older male donor with stage II lung adenocarcinoma. Sequenced material: peripheral blood mononuclear cells, taken before any cancer treatment. The chain recombines TRBV9 with TRBJ1-4, with TRBD1 matching 9 bases. CDR3 in DNA: TGTGCCAGCAGTCGAGGACAGGGGAATGAAAAACTGTTTTTT. This translates into CASSRGQGNEKLFF.